This T cell receptor beta chain was observed in a study of blood T cell repertoires in COVID-19. Looking at the study overall: Nucleic acid was either cDNA or gDNA, and it came from T cells, B-cell-depleted T cells, or PBMCs.

This clone was counted between two and nine times. Clones were sequenced by immunoSEQ multiplex PCR, and TCRdb holds only the in-frame ones, with some missing. The data contain 45,000 to 65,000 clones, around 81% of them seen just once; the ten biggest clones take up 20% to 30%. The CDR3 runs to 17 residues. Germline values: CDR1 MGHRA, CDR2 YSYEKL. The V and J ends lost 0 bases and 0 bases, in that order; junction bases with no gene match: 5. The chain carries TRBV4-1 and TRBJ2-7; TRBD2 matches at 10 bases. The clonotype was recovered from an elderly woman with COVID-19, enrolled during active disease. Sequencing was carried out using peripheral blood. The CDR3 sequence is CASSQDSASGSSYEQYF. The CDR3 nucleotides read TGCGCCAGCAGCCAAGATTCGGCTAGCGGGAGCTCCTACGAGCAGTACTTC.